What follows describes a single TCR beta chain. The V and J ends lost 4 bases and 0 bases respectively, with 14 bases between them. This CDR3 is built from 16 residues. Looked up from germline, CDR1 is MGHRA and CDR2 is YSYEKL. In the original processing: By means of reference gene primer amplification, nucleated cell counts were estimated. The method was immunoSEQ multiplex PCR; TCRdb's version includes in-frame clones alone and lacks a portion of them. Clone size and the V and J calls come from that table; the DNA yielded D and trimming. In the table there are approximately 75,000 clones, over 65% of which are singletons. The record originates from a study of blood T cell repertoires in COVID-19. For the study at large: Whether acute or convalescent, the COVID-19 samples came from the United States, Italy and Spain. The cDNA or gDNA used as material had been derived from T cells, B-cell-depleted T cells, or PBMCs.

The specimen was peripheral blood. V usage is TRBV4-1 and J usage is TRBJ2-3; maybe TRBD2 (6 bases). This receptor was obtained from a human donor with acute or convalescent COVID-19. The donor label of this sample is uncertain. CDR3 sequence: CASSPSSGSSTDTQYF. The DNA of the CDR3 is TGCGCCAGCAGCCCCAGTAGCGGATCTAGCACAGATACGCAGTATTTT.